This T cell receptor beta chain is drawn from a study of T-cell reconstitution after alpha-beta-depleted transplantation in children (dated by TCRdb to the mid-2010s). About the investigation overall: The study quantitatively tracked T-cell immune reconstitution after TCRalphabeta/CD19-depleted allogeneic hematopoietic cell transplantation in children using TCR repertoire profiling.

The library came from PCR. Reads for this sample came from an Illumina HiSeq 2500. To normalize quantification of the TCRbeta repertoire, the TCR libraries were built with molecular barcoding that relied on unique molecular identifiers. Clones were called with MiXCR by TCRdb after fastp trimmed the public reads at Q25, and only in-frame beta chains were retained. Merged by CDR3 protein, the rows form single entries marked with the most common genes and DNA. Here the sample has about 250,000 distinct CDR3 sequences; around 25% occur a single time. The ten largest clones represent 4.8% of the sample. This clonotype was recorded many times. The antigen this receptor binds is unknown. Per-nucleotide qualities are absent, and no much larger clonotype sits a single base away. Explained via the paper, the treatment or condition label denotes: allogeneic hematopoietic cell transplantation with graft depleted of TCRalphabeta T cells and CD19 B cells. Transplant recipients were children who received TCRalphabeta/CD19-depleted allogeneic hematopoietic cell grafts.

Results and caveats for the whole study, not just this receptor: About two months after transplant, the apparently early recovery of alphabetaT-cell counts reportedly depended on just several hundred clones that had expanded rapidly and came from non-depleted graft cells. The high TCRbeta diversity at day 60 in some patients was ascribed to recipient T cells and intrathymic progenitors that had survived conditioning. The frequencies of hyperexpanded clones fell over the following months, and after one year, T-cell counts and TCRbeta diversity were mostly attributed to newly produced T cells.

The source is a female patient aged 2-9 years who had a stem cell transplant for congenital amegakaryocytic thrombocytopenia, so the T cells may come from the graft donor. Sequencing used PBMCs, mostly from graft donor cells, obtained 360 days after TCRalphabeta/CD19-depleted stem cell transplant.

CDR3 loop: CSTSTSRTGELFF. The DNA sequence is as follows: TGCAGCACCTCGACTAGCCGAACCGGGGAGCTGTTTTTT. The chain joins TRBV29-1 to TRBJ2-2; 7 bases in between match TRBD2. Sequences SQVTM (CDR1) and ANQGSEA (CDR2) are obtained from the germline V gene. Here V drops 8 bases and J drops 5 bases, and the junction holds 8 bases not matched to any gene. The cysteine opens and the phenylalanine closes a CDR3 of 13 amino acids. This entry keeps only the CDR3 DNA: 39 bases, framed from base 1.